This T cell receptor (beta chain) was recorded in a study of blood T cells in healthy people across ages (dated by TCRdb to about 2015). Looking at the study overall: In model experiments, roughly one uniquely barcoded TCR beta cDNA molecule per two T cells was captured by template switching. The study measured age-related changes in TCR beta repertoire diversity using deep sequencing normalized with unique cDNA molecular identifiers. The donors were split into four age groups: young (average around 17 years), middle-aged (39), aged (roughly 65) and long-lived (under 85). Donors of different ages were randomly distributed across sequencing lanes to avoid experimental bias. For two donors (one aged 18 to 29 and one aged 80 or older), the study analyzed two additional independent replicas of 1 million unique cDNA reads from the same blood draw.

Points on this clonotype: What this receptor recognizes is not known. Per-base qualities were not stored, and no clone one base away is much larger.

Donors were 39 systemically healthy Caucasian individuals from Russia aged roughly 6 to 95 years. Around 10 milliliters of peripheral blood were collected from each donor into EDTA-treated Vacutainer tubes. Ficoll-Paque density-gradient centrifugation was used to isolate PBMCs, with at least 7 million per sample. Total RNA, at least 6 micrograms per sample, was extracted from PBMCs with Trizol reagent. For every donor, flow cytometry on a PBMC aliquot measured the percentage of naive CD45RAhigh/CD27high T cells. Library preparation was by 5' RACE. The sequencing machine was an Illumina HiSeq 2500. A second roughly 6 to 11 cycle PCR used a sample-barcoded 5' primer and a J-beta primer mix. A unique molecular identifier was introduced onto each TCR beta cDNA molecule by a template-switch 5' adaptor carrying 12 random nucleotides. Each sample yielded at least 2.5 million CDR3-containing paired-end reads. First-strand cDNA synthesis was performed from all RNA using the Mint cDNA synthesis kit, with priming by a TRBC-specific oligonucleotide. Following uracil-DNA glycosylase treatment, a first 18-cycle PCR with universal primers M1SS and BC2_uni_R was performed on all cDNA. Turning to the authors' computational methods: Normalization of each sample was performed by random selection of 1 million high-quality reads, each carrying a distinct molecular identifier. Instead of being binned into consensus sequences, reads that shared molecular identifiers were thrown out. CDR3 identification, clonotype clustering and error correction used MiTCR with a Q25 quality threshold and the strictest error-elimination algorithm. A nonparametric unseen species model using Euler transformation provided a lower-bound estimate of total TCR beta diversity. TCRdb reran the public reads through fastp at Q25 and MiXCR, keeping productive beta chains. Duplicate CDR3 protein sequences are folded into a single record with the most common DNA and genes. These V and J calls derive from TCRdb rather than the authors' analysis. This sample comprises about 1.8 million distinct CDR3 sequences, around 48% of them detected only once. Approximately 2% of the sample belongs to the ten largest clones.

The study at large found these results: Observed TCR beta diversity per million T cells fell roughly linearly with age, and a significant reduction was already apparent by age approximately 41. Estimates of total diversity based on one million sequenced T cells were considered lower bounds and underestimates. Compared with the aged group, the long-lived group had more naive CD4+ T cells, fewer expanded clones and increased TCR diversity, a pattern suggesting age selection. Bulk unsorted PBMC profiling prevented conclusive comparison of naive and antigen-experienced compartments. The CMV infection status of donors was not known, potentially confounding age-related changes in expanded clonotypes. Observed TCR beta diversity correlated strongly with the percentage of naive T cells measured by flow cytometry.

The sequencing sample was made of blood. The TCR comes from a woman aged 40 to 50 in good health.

The CDR3 here reads CASSPSDPADSPLHF. The bases are TGCGCCAGCAGCCCTTCGGACCCAGCGGATTCACCCCTCCACTTT. The chain is made from TRBV5-1 and TRBJ1-6; no D segment can be confidently identified. The germline V gene gives CDR1 as SGHRS and CDR2 as YFSETQ. Trimming costs V 4 bases and J 8 bases, and their ends lie 16 bases apart. The cysteine opens and the phenylalanine closes a CDR3 of 15 amino acids. This entry keeps only the CDR3 DNA: 45 bases, framed from base 1. The entire variable domain, with the stretches around the CDR3 drawn from the reference TRBV5-1 and TRBJ1-6 proteins, is KAGVTQTPRYLIKTRGQQVTLSCSPISGHRSVSWYQQTPGQGLQFLFEYFSETQRNKGNFPGRFSGRQFSNSRSEMNVSTLELGDSALYLCASSPSDPADSPLHFGNGTRLTVT.